This T cell receptor beta chain was obtained from a study of shared clonotypes between healthy human individuals. Comment on this clone: Other nucleotide sequences from this sample produce the same CDR3.

Each PCR replicate run on unsorted PBMC took in around 300 ng DNA, around 30,000 T cell genomes. Profiling relied on immunoSEQ multiplex PCR, and the TCRdb table lists in-frame clones only, not all of them. The top ten clones hold under 15% of a sample with some 470,000 clones, 60% to 85% of them seen once. Sequencing used PBMCs. The TCR originated in a woman between 40 and 50 years old in good health. Some clones in this sample may be carry-over from other donors' samples.

The CDR3 reads CASSLDSYEQYF. For the CDR3, the DNA is TGTGCCAGCAGTTTAGACTCCTACGAGCAGTACTTC. The rearrangement links TRBV28 to TRBJ2-7; D uncertain. The CDR3 has 12 amino acids. Germline V gene sequence: CDR1 MDHEN, CDR2 SYDVKM. V dropped 2 bases and J dropped 0 bases, with 2 bases sitting between them.